This is a list of T cell receptor beta chains from one sample in a study of blood T cell repertoires in COVID-19. The data were produced by immunoSEQ multiplex PCR, yet TCRdb's version contains in-frame clones alone and is incomplete. This sample has under 200,000 clones; 84% occur once, and the top ten carry around 2.9%. Input material: peripheral blood. The receptors were sampled from a woman at least 80 years old with COVID-19, enrolled during active disease. Both conserved end residues are part of each CDR3. The D gene is left open where the match is weak. Clone size, where shown, is once, few, many, or a class for clones that have expanded.

.	TRBV28	TRBJ1-6	.	TGTGCCAGCAGTTTAGGAACAGGGAACTATAATTCACCCCTCCACTTT	CASSLGTGNYNSPLHF
TRBD1	TRBV5-1	TRBJ2-2	.	TGCGCCAGCAGCTCTAGGGCAGGGGGCGACACCGGGGAGCTGTTTTTT	CASSSRAGGDTGELFF
TRBD1	TRBV5-1	TRBJ2-2	.	TGCGCCAGCAGCTTAGGGACAGCGAACACCGGGGAGCTGTTTTTT	CASSLGTANTGELFF
.	TRBV11-2	TRBJ1-2	.	TGTGCCAGCAGCTCCACCCGGACAGATTATGGCTACACCTTC	CASSSTRTDYGYTF
TRBD2	TRBV10-3	TRBJ2-7	.	TGTGCCATCAGGATGACTAGCGGGGCATATCCGGAGCAGTACTTC	CAIRMTSGAYPEQYF
.	TRBV7-9	TRBJ2-7	.	TGTGCCAGCAGCTTAGCATTAGGGGATTACGAGCAGTACTTC	CASSLALGDYEQYF
.	TRBV19	TRBJ1-1	.	TGTGCCAGTAGTAAAGGCGGGGAGAACACTGAAGCTTTCTTT	CASSKGGENTEAFF
TRBD2	TRBV5-1	TRBJ2-2	few	TGCGCCAGCAGCTTGACACTAGCGGGCTTAGGGAACACCGGGGAGCTGTTTTTT	CASSLTLAGLGNTGELFF
.	TRBV7-2	TRBJ2-1	.	TGTGCCAGCAGCTTAGCGGGGGGGGCAGAGGCCTACAATGAGCAGTTCTTC	CASSLAGGAEAYNEQFF
.	TRBV7-2	TRBJ2-3	.	TGTGCCAGCAGCTTACTGGGGGGAGATACGCAGTATTTT	CASSLLGGDTQYF
TRBD2	TRBV29-1	TRBJ2-3	.	TGCAGCGTTGAATGGGCCCTTGGGCTAGCGGGAGGGACTAGCACAGATACGCAGTATTTT	CSVEWALGLAGGTSTDTQYF
.	TRBV2	TRBJ2-1	.	TGTGCCAGCAGGAGGGGGGGGGCCTACAATGAGCAGTTCTTC	CASRRGGAYNEQFF
TRBD2	TRBV2	TRBJ2-2	few	TGTGCCAGCAGGGATTCGGGGGGGCCACTGTTTTTT	CASRDSGGPLFF
.	TRBV12-3/TRBV12-4	TRBJ2-7	.	TGTGCCAGCAGTTTCAGGGGGGCGGACGAGCAGTACTTC	CASSFRGADEQYF
.	TRBV5-6	TRBJ2-7	.	TGTGCCAGCAGCTTGGATGGGACATCGAGCTCCTACGAGCAGTACTTC	CASSLDGTSSSYEQYF
TRBD1	TRBV9	TRBJ2-5	.	TGTGCCAGCAGCCCAGAGTTCCGGGACAGGGGTGTAGAGACCCAGTACTTC	CASSPEFRDRGVETQYF
.	TRBV11-2	TRBJ2-7	.	TGTGCCAGCAGCTGGACGGGTGGGCAGGGGTTCCACGAGCAGTACTTC	CASSWTGGQGFHEQYF
.	TRBV7-9	TRBJ1-2	.	TGTGCCAGCAGCGGCGCGGGACGCTACACCTTC	CASSGAGRYTF
TRBD2	TRBV2	TRBJ2-1	.	TGTGCCAGCAGTGGTTACCTAGCGGGGGGCTACAATGAGCAGTTCTTC	CASSGYLAGGYNEQFF
TRBD1	TRBV7-2	TRBJ1-2	.	TGTGCCAGCAGCGCCGTCGTGACAGGGGGAGGCTATGGCTACACCTTC	CASSAVVTGGGYGYTF
TRBD1	TRBV28	TRBJ1-3	.	TGTGCCAGCAGTTTATCTGGAGTTGGGACAGGGGGCTCTGGAAACACCATATATTTT	CASSLSGVGTGGSGNTIYF
.	TRBV10-1	TRBJ1-5	few	TGCGCCATCCATGGGGCTTTCTGCAATCAGCCCCAGCATTTT	CAIHGAFCNQPQHF
TRBD1	TRBV5-1	TRBJ2-7	once	TGCGCCAGCCACCGGACAGGGCTTTCCTACGAGCAGTACTTC	CASHRTGLSYEQYF
.	TRBV4-3	TRBJ1-4	.	TGCGCCAGCAGCCAAGAGGGGGGGACCCAAATGACTAATGAAAAACTGTTTTTT	CASSQEGGTQMTNEKLFF
TRBD1	TRBV6-5	TRBJ1-2	.	TGTGCCAGCACTCCAGCCGGGACAGGGACTGGCTACACCTTC	CASTPAGTGTGYTF
TRBD1	TRBV4-1	TRBJ1-1	.	TGCGCCAGCAGCCAAGACCAGACAGGGCGCACTGAAGCTTTCTTT	CASSQDQTGRTEAFF
TRBD1	TRBV25-1	TRBJ2-2	.	TGTGCCAGCAGGGACAGGGGGCGACTCTTGACCGGGGAGCTGTTTTTT	CASRDRGRLLTGELFF
TRBD2	TRBV5-1	TRBJ2-1	.	TGCGCCAGCAGCTTCCGACTAGCGGGAGTATGGAATGAGCAGTTCTTC	CASSFRLAGVWNEQFF
.	TRBV7-2	TRBJ2-7	.	TGTGCCAGCAGCTTGCCCAGCTCCTACGAGCAGTACTTC	CASSLPSSYEQYF
.	TRBV27	TRBJ2-7	.	TGTGCCAGCAGACCCCTCCCCCTAGCATCCGAGCAGTACTTC	CASRPLPLASEQYF
.	TRBV28	TRBJ2-5	.	TGTGCCAGCAGTTTTCCCAGCGGGCTCGGGGAGACCCAGTACTTC	CASSFPSGLGETQYF
.	TRBV28	TRBJ2-7	.	TGTGCCAGCAGTCTTCCGGGTCGGCGGGCCGAGCAGTACTTC	CASSLPGRRAEQYF
.	TRBV7-8	TRBJ1-3	.	TGTGCCAGCAGCCAACAGGGCTCTGGAAACACCATATATTTT	CASSQQGSGNTIYF
.	TRBV7-2	TRBJ1-6	.	TGTGCCAGCAGCTCCAATAATTCACCCCTCCACTTT	CASSSNNSPLHF
TRBD2	TRBV6-5	TRBJ2-7	once	TGTGCCAGCAGTTATAGCGGGAGTGGCTACGAGCAGTACTTC	CASSYSGSGYEQYF
.	TRBV27	TRBJ2-7	.	TGTGCCAGCAGTTTCTCTCGGGAGTCGTACGAGCAGTACTTC	CASSFSRESYEQYF
TRBD1	TRBV7-2	TRBJ2-1	.	TGTGCCAGCAGCTTCTGGCAGGGGGCTGTTAATGAGCAGTTCTTC	CASSFWQGAVNEQFF
.	TRBV18	TRBJ1-2	.	TGTGCCAGCTCACCAGAACGGGGCTATGGCTACACCTTC	CASSPERGYGYTF
TRBD2	TRBV18	TRBJ2-7	.	TGTGCCAGCTCACCCCCATCCGGGACTAGCGGGAGCTTAGGCTACGAGCAGTACTTC	CASSPPSGTSGSLGYEQYF
TRBD1	TRBV7-2	TRBJ2-7	.	TGTGCCAGCAGCTTAGGGACAGGGCTGGGCGAGCAGTACTTC	CASSLGTGLGEQYF
TRBD2	TRBV2	TRBJ2-7	few	TGTGCCAGCAGGGGGAGGGGAGGTATCTACGAGCAGTACTTC	CASRGRGGIYEQYF
TRBD2	TRBV9	TRBJ2-7	once	TGTGCCAGCAGCTTAGCGGGGGGCTCCTACGAGCAGTACTTC	CASSLAGGSYEQYF
.	TRBV6-5	TRBJ2-3	.	TGTGCCAGCAGGTACCGGGATCTAAAGTCGGATACGCAGTATTTT	CASRYRDLKSDTQYF
TRBD2	TRBV18	TRBJ2-3	few	TGTGCCAGCTCACCACTGATAGCGGGAGCGAGGAATACGCAGTATTTT	CASSPLIAGARNTQYF
.	TRBV3-1/TRBV3-2	TRBJ2-3	.	TGTGCCAGCAGCTATCCAGGGTCTACGCAGTATTTT	CASSYPGSTQYF
.	TRBV10-2	TRBJ2-1	.	TGCGCCAGCAGTGAGTGGGGGCTTCCCGGAAGTTCCTACAATGAGCAGTTCTTC	CASSEWGLPGSSYNEQFF
.	TRBV20-1	TRBJ2-3	.	TGCAGTGCTAGTCCTAGCCTGGGGACAGATACGCAGTATTTT	CSASPSLGTDTQYF
.	TRBV7-9	TRBJ2-3	.	TGTGCCAGCAGCTTAGAACTGACTAGCACAGATACGCAGTATTTT	CASSLELTSTDTQYF
TRBD1	TRBV27	TRBJ1-5	.	TGTGCCAGCAGTGTTTACAGGGGGGGTCAGCCCCAGCATTTT	CASSVYRGGQPQHF
TRBD2	TRBV6-2/TRBV6-3	TRBJ2-3	.	TGTGCCAGCAGTTACTCCAGCGGGGGCACAGATACGCAGTATTTT	CASSYSSGGTDTQYF
.	TRBV6-2/TRBV6-3	TRBJ1-1	few	TGTGCCAGCAGTTACCGGGGGGCCACTGAAGCTTTCTTT	CASSYRGATEAFF
.	TRBV5-1	TRBJ2-7	.	TGCGCCAGCAGTAGGGGGGGTTCCGCCTACGAGCAGTACTTC	CASSRGGSAYEQYF
TRBD1	TRBV19	TRBJ2-7	few	TGTGCCAGTACCGGGACAGGGGCCTACGAGCAGTACTTC	CASTGTGAYEQYF
TRBD1	TRBV14	TRBJ1-3	.	TGTGCCAGCAGCGCAACAGGGGCTTTTCGAAACACCATATATTTT	CASSATGAFRNTIYF